The clone carrying this T cell receptor (beta chain) was recorded at least ten times. The antigen remains undetermined. Alongside a J-beta primer mix, a sample-barcoded 5' primer served in a second PCR lasting about 7 to 12 cycles. Each CDR3 protein gets one entry after TCRdb re-called the 5' RACE reads with MiXCR. The sample carries around 1,700,000 distinct CDR3 sequences, roughly 28% recorded once. This sample was taken from a study of blood T cells in healthy people across ages. About the research overall: T cells yielded about one barcoded beta molecule per two cells through template switching.

They isolated at least 6.5 million PBMCs from each sample. The length of the CDR3 is 12 residues. Germline V gene data show CDR1 as ENHRY and CDR2 as SYGVKD. Deletions cut 8 bases from V and 3 bases from J, with 11 bases between. Study conclusions and caveats: Measured against age, TCR beta diversity per million T cells decreased in a roughly linear manner. In these data, TCR beta diversity tracked strongly with naive T cell percentage.

The sample comprised blood. The chain joins TRBV10-3 to TRBJ2-7, with D maybe TRBD1 (6 bases). The sequence was obtained from a woman aged 25-40 years in good health. The CDR3 protein is CAIGGRDYEQYF. The CDR3 DNA reads as TGTGCCATCGGGGGCAGGGACTACGAGCAGTACTTC.